The 12 T cell receptor beta chains in this list originate from one sample, sequenced in a study of blood T cells in healthy people across ages. A second 7 to 11 cycle PCR used barcoded and J-beta primers. TCRdb recomputed calls from the 5' RACE reads with MiXCR, one row per CDR3 protein. The sample includes approximately 760,000 distinct CDR3 sequences, around 25% of them seen just once. This sample was shared with a second study, whose subject was T cells of mothers and their children.

Input material: blood. These receptors were taken from a boy aged 5-17 years in good health.

CDR3 region: CASSPTVDGQYF. The CDR3 DNA follows: TGTGCCAGCAGCCCGACAGTCGACGGGCAGTACTTC. The chain recombines TRBV12-3 or TRBV12-4 with TRBJ2-7; TRBD1 might be the D (5 bases). V dropped 6 bases and J dropped 9 bases, with 15 bases sitting between them. CDR3 length: 12 residues.

The genes are TRBV29-1 and TRBJ1-2; unclear D gene. This CDR3 has 13 residues. Trimming cost V 0 bases and J 4 bases, with 9 bases left between them. In germline, CDR1 is SQVTM, CDR2 ANQGSEA. The CDR3 loop reads CSVEEAFGYGYTF. The DNA of the CDR3 is TGCAGCGTTGAAGAAGCCTTCGGCTATGGCTACACCTTC.

Comment on this clonotype: One junction end disagrees with the germline gene, perhaps due to a read error. The rearrangement links TRBV5-4 to TRBJ2-3, with D perhaps matching TRBD2 (5 bases). The CDR3 has 15 residues. Germline V gene lookup returns CDR1 SGHNT and CDR2 YYREEE (reference sequence). For the CDR3, the DNA is TGTGCCAGCAGGCCTGTGGGGAGTAGCAGAGATACGCAGTATTTT. Its protein product is CASRPVGSSRDTQYF.

This clonotype was observed a few times. The chain couples TRBV7-2 to TRBJ1-2; TRBD1 matches at 7 bases. The junction had 9 bases not matched to a gene; V was cut back by 5 bases and J by 0 bases. This CDR3 contains 16 residues. Germline CDR1 reads SGHTA; CDR2 reads FQGNSA. The CDR3 loop reads CASSITPGQPNYGYTF. The CDR3 DNA is TGTGCCAGCAGCATCACCCCGGGACAGCCTAACTATGGCTACACCTTC.

The rearrangement links TRBV12-3 or TRBV12-4 to TRBJ2-5, with 7 bases aligning to TRBD1. The trim removed 7 bases at V and 7 bases at J, leaving 15 bases unmatched. The CDR3 contains 15 residues. This CDR3 is CASTSTWDSRGTQYF. The CDR3 DNA follows: TGTGCCAGCACATCGACTTGGGACAGTCGTGGGACCCAGTACTTC.

This clonotype was seen a few times. The V and J genes are TRBV20-1 and TRBJ2-5, with 13 bases lining up with TRBD2. The CDR3 has 16 residues. Trimming cost V 1 base and J 0 bases; bases outside gene matches: 2. Germline lookup yields CDR1 DFQATT and CDR2 SNEGSKA (reference sequence). The CDR3 protein is CSARVGTSGNQETQYF. CDR3 DNA: TGCAGTGCTAGAGTGGGGACTAGCGGGAACCAAGAGACCCAGTACTTC.

This clonotype was seen only a few times. The rearrangement links TRBV24-1 to TRBJ2-7, with D possibly matching TRBD1 (5 bases). Trimming took 7 bases from V and 3 from J, leaving 12 bases between them. The CDR3 is made up of 13 amino acids. Germline CDR1 KGHDR, CDR2 SFDVKD. CDR3 DNA sequence: TGTGCCACCAGCCGCGGCAGGGTCTACGAGCAGTACTTC. It yields the protein CATSRGRVYEQYF.

This clonotype was recorded many times. The chain recombines TRBV12-3 or TRBV12-4 with TRBJ2-7; D is possibly TRBD2 (6 bases). The length of the CDR3 is 13 residues. Deletions cut 1 base from V and 5 bases from J, with 9 bases between. The CDR3, as DNA: TGTGCCAGCAGTTTAGGCGGGGTTGACGAGCAGTACTTC. Translating it yields CASSLGGVDEQYF.

A few counts support this clonotype. The chain is built from TRBV5-4 and TRBJ2-2, with D possibly matching TRBD1 (6 bases). The V gene lost 3 bases and the J gene lost 0 bases, with 9 bases spanning the gap. Germline V gene data show CDR1 as SGHNT and CDR2 as YYREEE (reference sequence). The CDR3 has 15 residues. CDR3 DNA: TGTGCCAGCAGCTCCGGGACACCGAACACCGGGGAGCTGTTTTTT. Translating gives CASSSGTPNTGELFF. Variable domain in full (rest from reference TRBV5-4 and TRBJ2-2): ETGVTQSPTHLIKTRGQQVTLRCSSQSGHNTVSWYQQALGQGPQFIFQYYREEENGRGNFPPRFSGLQFPNYSSELNVNALELDDSALYLCASSSGTPNTGELFFGEGSRLTVL.

This chain's CDR3 is CSARDYRAANTDTQYF. CDR3 nucleotide sequence: TGCAGTGCTAGAGATTACCGCGCAGCGAACACAGATACGCAGTATTTT. The chain has TRBV20-1 and TRBJ2-3; D gene uncertain. Looked up from germline, CDR1 is DFQATT and CDR2 is SNEGSKA (reference sequence). Trimming shortened V by 0 bases and J by 2 bases, and 15 bases separated the two germline ends. This CDR3 contains 16 residues.

V gene TRBV6-5 combines with J gene TRBJ2-7; possibly TRBD1 for D (6 bases). Germline assignment: CDR1 MNHEY and CDR2 SVGAGI. This CDR3 is built from 14 residues. V lost 8 bases and J lost 0, with 14 bases in between. The CDR3 sequence is CASLRDTTSYEQYF. CDR3 nucleotide sequence: TGTGCCAGCCTCCGGGACACAACCTCCTACGAGCAGTACTTC.

This clonotype has just a few counts. V usage is TRBV29-1 and J usage is TRBJ2-1; D not resolved. The CDR3 has 12 residues. Trimming removed 4 bases from V and 6 bases from J, with 10 bases in between. CDR1 is SQVTM and CDR2 is ANQGSEA in the germline V gene. DNA for the CDR3: TGCAGCGTTGTCCCCGAGTCCAATGAGCAGTTCTTC. Protein: CSVVPESNEQFF.